Presented here are 12 T cell receptor beta chains from one specimen sequenced in a study of T cell responses to AZD1222 COVID-19 vaccine. Using immunoSEQ multiplex PCR, the repertoire was profiled, and TCRdb retains in-frame clones only, with some absent. This sample has more than 120,000 clones, with approximately 94% found just once. The sequencing here drew on peripheral blood, taken on day 0 of AZD1222 vaccination. All receptors come from an adult in good health.

The CDR3 loop reads CASSFDPQPRNEQFF. In DNA, the CDR3 is TGTGCCAGCAGCTTTGACCCCCAACCTCGGAATGAGCAGTTCTTC. V is TRBV5-6 and J is TRBJ2-1; D unresolved. The CDR3 consists of 15 residues. V lost 2 bases, J lost 7 bases, and 16 bases lay in between. In germline, CDR1 is SGHDT, CDR2 YYEEEE.

The chain uses TRBV7-6 and TRBJ1-2; D call uncertain. Trimming pared 0 bases from V and 2 bases from J, leaving 19 bases between. CDR3 size: 18 residues. Germline CDR1 reads SGHVS; CDR2 reads FNYEAQ. In nucleotides, the CDR3 is TGTGCCAGCAGCTTAGCGCAGTTGACTTTTTCTGACAACTATGGCTACACCTTC. Its protein product is CASSLAQLTFSDNYGYTF.

This chain connects TRBV28 to TRBJ2-7; 7 nucleotides line up with TRBD2. This CDR3 region has 16 residues. V lost 5 bases, J lost 5 bases, and 15 bases stayed unmatched. Germline lookup yields CDR1 MDHEN and CDR2 SYDVKM. The CDR3 sequence is CASSLPASGVVHEQYF. CDR3 in DNA: TGTGCCAGCAGTCTGCCCGCTAGCGGAGTCGTCCACGAGCAGTACTTC.

The rearrangement joins TRBV5-6 to TRBJ2-4, with 7 bases identical to TRBD2. The V and J ends lost 4 bases and 0 bases, in that order; junction bases with no gene match: 16. This CDR3 has 19 residues. Germline V lookup: CDR1 SGHDT, CDR2 YYEEEE. CDR3 in amino acids: CASSHTTGTTRVAKNIQYF. The DNA of the CDR3 is TGTGCCAGCAGCCATACTACCGGGACTACCAGAGTAGCCAAAAACATTCAGTACTTC.

The chain employs TRBV19 and TRBJ2-5; a possible D gene is TRBD2 (5 bases). The CDR3 runs 16 residues. Germline V gene lookup returns CDR1 LNHDA and CDR2 SQIVND (reference sequence). V gave up 4 bases and J gave up 1 base, with 16 bases separating them. Here the CDR3 reads CASSTTPGSIQETQYF. CDR3 bases: TGTGCCAGTAGTACTACCCCTGGGAGTATCCAAGAGACCCAGTACTTC.

This chain links TRBV18 with TRBJ2-3; tentative D call: TRBD1 (5 bases). Germline CDR1 KGHSH, CDR2 LQKENI. CDR3 length equals 18 residues. V was shortened by 3 bases and J by 1 base, with 20 bases between the two germline ends. In DNA, the CDR3 is TGTGCCAGCTCACCTATCCCCGCCCAGGGTGGGGGCACAGATACGCAGTATTTT. It yields the protein CASSPIPAQGGGTDTQYF.

In this sample, this clone turned up once. The chain carries TRBV10-2 and TRBJ1-5, with D perhaps TRBD1 (5 bases). Germline V gene sequence: CDR1 WSHSY, CDR2 SAAADI. CDR3 length equals 16 residues. Trimming stripped 2 bases from V and 5 bases from J, with 16 bases between. The CDR3 spells CASSERGAGPYQPQHF. The CDR3 DNA sequence: TGCGCCAGCAGTGAGAGAGGGGCAGGACCTTATCAGCCCCAGCATTTT.

The chain has TRBV4-1 and TRBJ2-1; 10 nucleotides match TRBD1. There are 20 residues in the CDR3. CDR1 is MGHRA and CDR2 is YSYEKL in the germline V gene. V trimming: 0 bases; J trimming: 1 base; junction bases outside the gene matches: 12. The CDR3 loop is CASSQDPGQGQGVSYNEQFF. Written as DNA, the CDR3 is TGCGCCAGCAGCCAAGATCCGGGACAGGGGCAAGGGGTTTCCTACAATGAGCAGTTCTTC.

This rearrangement joins TRBV7-3 to TRBJ2-3; no definite D call. The germline V gene encodes CDR1 SGHTA and CDR2 FQGTGA. The CDR3 sequence is 15 residues long. V lost 2 bases and J 0 bases, leaving 9 bases between the germline ends. The CDR3 DNA follows: TGTGCCAGCAGCTTAGCGGCCCCCAGCACAGATACGCAGTATTTT. It specifies CASSLAAPSTDTQYF.

The CDR3 DNA follows: TGTGCCAGCAGCTTGGACTTAGCGGCAACTAATGAAAAACTGTTTTTT. It codes for CASSLDLAATNEKLFF. The rearrangement joins TRBV5-4 to TRBJ1-4; unclear D gene. Germline V gene lookup returns CDR1 SGHNT and CDR2 YYREEE (reference sequence). The V end lost 0 bases, the J end lost 0 bases, and 9 bases lay between the germline ends. The CDR3 is made up of 16 amino acids.

This chain connects TRBV7-3 to TRBJ2-2; D perhaps matches TRBD2 (5 bases). Germline CDR1 is SGHTA and CDR2 is FQGTGA. V was cut by 5 bases and J by 4 bases, with 8 bases left in between. The CDR3 has 13 amino acids. The CDR3 spells CASSPSPTGELFF. The CDR3 DNA reads TGTGCCAGCAGCCCTAGCCCCACCGGGGAGCTGTTTTTT. The variable domain in full, completed from reference TRBV7-3 and TRBJ2-2, reads GAGVSQTPSNKVTEKGKYVELRCDPISGHTALYWYRQSLGQGPEFLIYFQGTGAADDSGLPNDRFFAVRPEGSVSTLKIQRTERGDSAVYLCASSPSPTGELFFGEGSRLTVL.

The chain couples TRBV29-1 to TRBJ2-7, with 12 bases that match TRBD2. The V gene end was trimmed by 7 bases and the J gene end by 3 bases; junction bases not matched to a gene: 4. There are 13 residues in the CDR3. CDR1 is SQVTM, CDR2 ANQGSEA, per germline. CDR3 nucleotides: TGCAGCGCGCGGGGACTAGCGGGCTACGAGCAGTACTTC. The encoded protein is CSARGLAGYEQYF.